A selection of T cell receptor beta chains follows, all from one sample in a study of neurological immune-mediated disorders. TCRdb re-derived calls from the 5' RACE reads in MiXCR, one entry per CDR3 protein. This table holds roughly 60,000 distinct CDR3 sequences, more than 4% found once. Material for sequencing was PBMCs. The origin of the receptors is a woman aged 50 to 60 with multiple sclerosis. CDR3s include the opening cysteine and the closing phenylalanine or tryptophan. Fields, in order: J gene, D gene, clone size, CDR3 length, V gene, CDR3 DNA, CDR3 protein. The D gene is left open where the match is weak. Some rows mark clone size as missing; the rest say once, few, many or name a class of expanded clone.

TRBJ1-1 | - | few | 14 | TRBV5-1 | TGCGCCAGCAGCCTGGACGGGTTGAACACTGAAGCTTTCTTT | CASSLDGLNTEAFF
TRBJ1-2 | - | many | 12 | TRBV14 | TGTGCCAGCAGTCGATCGAGGAATGGCTACACCTTC | CASSRSRNGYTF
TRBJ2-3 | - | - | 13 | TRBV29-1 | TGCAGCGTTGATGTGGGGGCGAGGGATACGCAGTATTTT | CSVDVGARDTQYF
TRBJ2-3 | TRBD2 | few | 15 | TRBV11-2 | TGTGCCAGCAGCTTAGTTGGCGGGGGGGCTGATACGCAGTATTTT | CASSLVGGGADTQYF
TRBJ1-2 | TRBD1 | - | 13 | TRBV28 | TGTGCCAGCAGATCCCAGGGGGAGTATGGCTACACCTTC | CASRSQGEYGYTF
TRBJ2-1 | TRBD2 | few | 17 | TRBV29-1 | TGCAGCGTTGAAGAAAGATCTAGCGGGGCTACATACAATGAGCAGTTCTTC | CSVEERSSGATYNEQFF
TRBJ2-2 | - | many | 13 | TRBV14 | TGTGCCAGCAGTCAGAACATGGCCGGGGAGCTGTTTTTT | CASSQNMAGELFF
TRBJ2-2 | TRBD1 | many | 15 | TRBV5-1 | TGCGCCAGCAGGCCCGGGACAGCAAACACCGGGGAGCTGTTTTTT | CASRPGTANTGELFF
TRBJ2-1 | - | few | 17 | TRBV7-6 | TGTGCCAGCAGCTTATTTGGAGACGGCGGGGGCCGCAATGAGCAGTTCTTC | CASSLFGDGGGRNEQFF
TRBJ2-7 | - | - | 14 | TRBV7-2 | TGTGCCAGCAGCACCCAGGGGGGAACCTACGAGCAGTACTTC | CASSTQGGTYEQYF
TRBJ1-3 | TRBD1 | many | 13 | TRBV20-1 | TGCAGTGCAAAGGACAGGGTGACAAACACCATATATTTT | CSAKDRVTNTIYF
TRBJ2-2 | - | many | 16 | TRBV6-1 | TGTGCCAGCAGTGTCGGGCCCACGAGGGTCACCGGGGAGCTGTTTTTT | CASSVGPTRVTGELFF
TRBJ2-7 | - | many | 13 | TRBV15 | TGTGCCACCTCTCGACAGTCCACCTACGAGCAGTACTTC | CATSRQSTYEQYF
TRBJ2-3 | - | many | 15 | TRBV7-2 | TGTGCCAGCAGCTTAGGTCCTAGCTTTGCAGATACGCAGTATTTT | CASSLGPSFADTQYF
TRBJ2-6 | - | many | 15 | TRBV6-5 | TGTGCCAGCAGTTACTCGGGGGTTGGGGCCAACGTCCTGACTTTC | CASSYSGVGANVLTF
TRBJ1-2 | - | many | 13 | TRBV11-3 | TGTGCCAGCAGCTTTAGGGATCCGGAAGGCTACACCTTC | CASSFRDPEGYTF
TRBJ2-1 | TRBD2 | many | 16 | TRBV7-6 | TGTGCCAGCAGCTTAACAGCGGGGGGCGGCTACAATGAGCAGTTCTTC | CASSLTAGGGYNEQFF
TRBJ2-2 | - | many | 16 | TRBV9 | TGTGCCAGCAGCGTAGTTGTGGGGGCTTACACCGGGGAGCTGTTTTTT | CASSVVVGAYTGELFF
TRBJ1-2 | TRBD1 | many | 18 | TRBV24-1 | TGTGCCACCAGTGATTCGGGGTCAGGGGGAGAACGGCGGTATGGCTACACCTTC | CATSDSGSGGERRYGYTF
TRBJ2-3 | TRBD2 | many | 12 | TRBV27 | TGTGCCAGCTGGTTACCGGGGGGTGGGCAGTATTTT | CASWLPGGGQYF
TRBJ2-1 | TRBD2 | many | 15 | TRBV20-1 | TGCAGTGTCCCGGGACTAGCGGGGGGCCGGAGGGAGCAGTTCTTC | CSVPGLAGGRREQFF
TRBJ1-1 | - | many | 13 | TRBV29-1 | TGCAGCGCTGGGATCGCACTGAACACTGAAGCTTTCTTT | CSAGIALNTEAFF
TRBJ2-3 | - | many | 16 | TRBV24-1 | TGTGCCACCAGTGACGCCAAAGGGTTCGGCACAGATACGCAGTATTTT | CATSDAKGFGTDTQYF
TRBJ1-6 | - | many | 14 | TRBV7-2 | TGTGCCAGCAGCCCACAGAGCCTTAATTCACCCCTCCACTTT | CASSPQSLNSPLHF
TRBJ2-7 | - | - | 13 | TRBV11-3 | TGTGCCAGCAGCTTATTGGGTTCCTACGAGCAGTACTTC | CASSLLGSYEQYF
TRBJ1-6 | - | many | 14 | TRBV5-1 | TGCGCCAGCAGCTTGGAGACAGCCTTGGCACCCCTCCACTTT | CASSLETALAPLHF
TRBJ2-3 | TRBD2 | few | 13 | TRBV20-1 | TGCAGTGCTCATGAAGCGGGGACAGATACGCAGTATTTT | CSAHEAGTDTQYF
TRBJ1-5 | - | many | 15 | TRBV12-3/TRBV12-4 | TGTGCCAGCAGGTCGACAGGCTTTGGGAATCAGCCCCAGCATTTT | CASRSTGFGNQPQHF
TRBJ2-5 | TRBD2 | many | 19 | TRBV7-8 | TGTGCCAGCAGCTTAAGGCTAGCGGGGGGATCGAGATCCCAAGAGACCCAGTACTTC | CASSLRLAGGSRSQETQYF
TRBJ2-7 | - | many | 11 | TRBV20-1 | TGCAGTGCCCAGGGTCAGGCCCAGCAGTACTTC | CSAQGQAQQYF
TRBJ2-4 | TRBD1 | many | 14 | TRBV20-1 | TGCAGTGCTAGAATTCGGACAGGGCAAAACATTCAGTACTTC | CSARIRTGQNIQYF
TRBJ1-1 | TRBD1 | many | 15 | TRBV5-1 | TGCGCCAGCAGCTCGAGGACAGGGCCAGGGGCTGAAGCTTTCTTT | CASSSRTGPGAEAFF
TRBJ1-3 | - | many | 16 | TRBV11-2 | TGTGCCAGCAGCTGGGGGGGCCCAGGCTCTGGAAACACCATATATTTT | CASSWGGPGSGNTIYF
TRBJ2-5 | TRBD1 | few | 14 | TRBV2 | TGTGCCAGCAGTGGGGACAGGGAACAAGAGACCCAGTACTTC | CASSGDREQETQYF
TRBJ2-7 | - | many | 12 | TRBV6-1 | TGTGCCAGCAGCCTCACAGCGAACGAGCAGTACTTC | CASSLTANEQYF
TRBJ1-1 | - | few | 13 | TRBV7-2 | TGTGCCAGCAGATTTACAGGGAACACTGAAGCTTTCTTT | CASRFTGNTEAFF
TRBJ1-5 | TRBD1 | many | 16 | TRBV6-6 | TGTGCCAGTGACAGGGGAGGAAATATTGGGGGACAGCCCCAGCATTTT | CASDRGGNIGGQPQHF
TRBJ2-2 | - | many | 13 | TRBV20-1 | TGCAGTGCTGAGGACAGAGACACCGGGGAGCTGTTTTTT | CSAEDRDTGELFF
TRBJ1-1 | - | - | 13 | TRBV19 | TGTGCCAGTAGTATAGACCCGAACACTGAAGCTTTCTTT | CASSIDPNTEAFF
TRBJ1-6 | - | - | 13 | TRBV7-8 | TGTGCCAGCAGCTCCTTCACGGATTCACCCCTCCACTTT | CASSSFTDSPLHF
TRBJ1-4 | - | many | 13 | TRBV18 | TGTGCCAGCGCTGGACAGTCTAATGAAAAACTGTTTTTT | CASAGQSNEKLFF
TRBJ2-3 | - | many | 14 | TRBV11-2 | TGTGCCAGCAGCTTAGGAGGGGGCACAGATACGCAGTATTTT | CASSLGGGTDTQYF
TRBJ2-1 | - | many | 12 | TRBV5-1 | TGCGCCAGCAGCTTGACGCTCGCGGAGCAGTTCTTC | CASSLTLAEQFF
TRBJ1-2 | - | many | 14 | TRBV5-5 | TGTGCCAGCAGCCGTCCAGGGTCTAACTATGGCTACACCTTC | CASSRPGSNYGYTF
TRBJ2-5 | - | many | 14 | TRBV20-1 | TGCAGTGCACCTCACCGAGAGGGGAGGGAGACCCAGTACTTC | CSAPHREGRETQYF
TRBJ1-1 | - | many | 14 | TRBV13 | TGTGCCAGCAGCTCCCTTCCCGGGGACACTGAAGCTTTCTTT | CASSSLPGDTEAFF
TRBJ1-5 | - | many | 13 | TRBV11-2 | TGTGCCAGCAGCCCTACACTGAATCAGCCCCAGCATTTT | CASSPTLNQPQHF
TRBJ1-1 | - | few | 15 | TRBV7-9 | TGTGCCACTTCAGCGGGGTCTATCAGCAACACTGAAGCTTTCTTT | CATSAGSISNTEAFF
TRBJ1-2 | - | many | 13 | TRBV7-2 | TGTGCCAGCAACCCCAGCAGGGAAGATGGCTACACCTTC | CASNPSREDGYTF
TRBJ2-3 | TRBD2 | many | 15 | TRBV7-2 | TGTGCCAGCAGCTTGACTAGCGGGGGGAGGGATACGCAGTATTTT | CASSLTSGGRDTQYF